A single sample is the source of the 13 T cell receptor beta chains below, sequenced in a study of T cell changes during pregnancy in multiple sclerosis. Assay: immunoSEQ multiplex PCR; the TCRdb copy retains only in-frame clones and omits some. The sample shows about 87,000 clones, 90% to 95% of them seen only once. Sample: peripheral blood, taken in the third trimester of pregnancy. These receptors came from a female donor in good health, enrolled as a control in a pregnancy study.

This rearrangement joins TRBV5-6 to TRBJ2-1; the D is unclear. V was shortened by 2 bases and J by 8 bases, with 11 bases between the two germline ends. The germline CDR1 and CDR2 sequences are SGHDT and YYEEEE. CDR3 length: 13 residues. The CDR3 loop is CASSLSLEDEQFF. CDR3 nucleotide sequence: TGTGCCAGCAGCTTATCCCTCGAGGATGAGCAGTTCTTC.

The V and J genes are TRBV2 and TRBJ2-6; D call uncertain. The CDR3 extends over 14 amino acids. V lost 4 bases, J lost 4 bases, and 8 bases lay in between. Germline loops: CDR1 SNHLY, CDR2 FYNNEI. In nucleotides, the CDR3 is TGTGCCAGCAGTGCGTCGACAGGGGCCAACGTCCTGACTTTC. This encodes CASSASTGANVLTF.

The chain couples TRBV28 to TRBJ2-7, with 7 bases that match TRBD1. CDR3 length equals 15 residues. Germline CDR1 and CDR2: MDHEN and SYDVKM. V was pared by 4 bases and J by 6 bases, with 12 bases of the junction left unmatched. CDR3 residues: CASSSPTGRSGEQYF. CDR3 bases: TGTGCCAGCAGTTCCCCGACAGGGAGATCAGGCGAGCAGTACTTC.

A word on this clone: This same CDR3 is encoded by further DNA sequences in the sample. J is TRBJ1-5 and V is TRBV15; D is possibly TRBD1 (5 bases). Trimming pared 0 bases from V and 8 bases from J, leaving 8 bases between. Germline V gene lookup returns CDR1 LNHNV and CDR2 YYDKDF (reference sequence). The CDR3 loop spans 13 amino acids. The CDR3 is CATSRDGGEPQHF. The CDR3 coding sequence is TGTGCCACCAGCAGAGACGGGGGGGAGCCCCAGCATTTT.

The CDR3 spells CASSHPLAGGPSGNIQYF. The CDR3 DNA reads as TGCGCCAGCAGCCATCCTCTAGCGGGAGGGCCGTCGGGAAACATTCAGTACTTC. The rearrangement joins TRBV4-1 to TRBJ2-4; 12 bases are a match to TRBD2. Germline V gene lookup returns CDR1 MGHRA and CDR2 YSYEKL. With 3 bases clipped from V and 6 bases from J, the junction kept 12 bases outside the gene matches. There are 18 residues in the CDR3.

This clone was picked up one time. This sequence joins TRBV4-1 and TRBJ2-3; D perhaps matches TRBD1 (7 bases). This CDR3 is built from 16 residues. V lost 1 base and J 2 bases, leaving 13 bases between the germline ends. Germline values: CDR1 MGHRA, CDR2 YSYEKL. DNA of the CDR3: TGCGCCAGCAGCCAAGGGAGGGGACAGTTCACAGATACGCAGTATTTT. Protein product: CASSQGRGQFTDTQYF.

This clone has a single count. The rearrangement links TRBV6-1 to TRBJ2-5; D might be TRBD2 (5 bases). The CDR3 runs to 15 residues. The germline gives CDR1 MNHNS, CDR2 SASEGT. The ends were cut back, 7 bases at V and 5 bases at J, with 20 bases in the middle. DNA for the CDR3: TGTGCCAGCACCCATTCAGAGGGTAGTGTTGAGACCCAGTACTTC. It specifies CASTHSEGSVETQYF.

The CDR3 DNA is TGTGCCAGTAGTACCCAGCCTCCGGGGTATGGCTACACCTTC. This codes for CASSTQPPGYGYTF. This chain links TRBV19 with TRBJ1-2; D is ambiguous. The V gene's germline CDR1 is LNHDA and CDR2 SQIVND (reference sequence). The germline V and J ends were trimmed by 4 bases and 5 bases, with 14 bases remaining between them. The CDR3 covers 14 residues.

The rearrangement uses TRBV4-1 and TRBJ2-1; D might be TRBD2 (6 bases). V lost 3 bases to trimming and J lost 3 bases, with 18 bases between them. CDR1 is MGHRA and CDR2 is YSYEKL in the germline V gene. The CDR3 is made up of 17 amino acids. The CDR3 loop is CASSQPWKDYLYNEQFF. DNA of the CDR3: TGCGCCAGCAGCCAGCCCTGGAAGGACTACCTCTACAATGAGCAGTTCTTC.

The chain links TRBV5-6 to TRBJ2-1; D may be TRBD2 (5 bases). V lost 4 bases and J 0 bases, leaving 14 bases between the germline ends. The CDR3 is 16 amino acids. CDR1 SGHDT and CDR2 YYEEEE come from the germline V gene. The DNA of the CDR3 is TGTGCCAGCAGCCCCCCGGGATCTCTCTCCTACAATGAGCAGTTCTTC. This gives the protein CASSPPGSLSYNEQFF.

The rearrangement uses TRBV6-1 and TRBJ2-1; D may be TRBD2 (6 bases). The CDR3 has 16 residues. Germline V gives CDR1 MNHNS, CDR2 SASEGT. The germline V and J ends were trimmed by 4 bases and 4 bases, with 17 bases remaining between them. CDR3 region: CASSVGPGLNYNEQFF. CDR3 DNA: TGTGCCAGCAGTGTAGGCCCGGGACTCAATTACAATGAGCAGTTCTTC.

On this clone itself: The sample contains more than one DNA sequence encoding this CDR3. The chain is built from TRBV9 and TRBJ2-1, with D possibly being TRBD1 (6 bases). This CDR3 region has 12 residues. Germline V gene lookup returns CDR1 SGDLS and CDR2 YYNGEE. V lost 0 bases, J lost 8 bases, and 6 bases lay in between. CDR3 residues: CASSVDRDEQFF. In DNA, the CDR3 is TGTGCCAGCAGCGTAGACAGGGATGAGCAGTTCTTC.

This clone was counted once. V is TRBV5-8 and J is TRBJ2-1; the D is unclear. The CDR3 runs to 15 residues. Trimming shortened V by 5 bases and J by 1 base, and 13 bases separated the two germline ends. Germline V gives CDR1 SGHTS, CDR2 YDEGEE. The CDR3 reads CASSSGVRSYNEQFF. CDR3 bases: TGTGCCAGCAGTTCAGGTGTTAGGTCCTACAATGAGCAGTTCTTC.